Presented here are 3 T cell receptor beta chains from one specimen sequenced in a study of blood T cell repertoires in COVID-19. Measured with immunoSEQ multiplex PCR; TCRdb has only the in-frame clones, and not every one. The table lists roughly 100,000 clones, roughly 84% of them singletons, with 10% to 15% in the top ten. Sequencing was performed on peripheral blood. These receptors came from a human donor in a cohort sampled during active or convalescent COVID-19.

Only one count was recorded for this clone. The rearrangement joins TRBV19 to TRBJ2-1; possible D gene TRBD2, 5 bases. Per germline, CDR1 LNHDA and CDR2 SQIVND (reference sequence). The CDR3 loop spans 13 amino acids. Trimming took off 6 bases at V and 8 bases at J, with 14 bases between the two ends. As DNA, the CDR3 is TGTGCCAGTAGGCGGCTAGGCGGGCATGAGCAGTTCTTC. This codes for CASRRLGGHEQFF.

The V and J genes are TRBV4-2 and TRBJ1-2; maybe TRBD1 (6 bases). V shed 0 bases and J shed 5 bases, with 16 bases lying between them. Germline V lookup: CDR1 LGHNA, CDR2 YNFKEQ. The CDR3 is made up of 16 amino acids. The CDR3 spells CASSQDTTGYGYGYTF. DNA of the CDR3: TGTGCCAGCAGCCAAGATACGACAGGCTACGGGTATGGCTACACCTTC.

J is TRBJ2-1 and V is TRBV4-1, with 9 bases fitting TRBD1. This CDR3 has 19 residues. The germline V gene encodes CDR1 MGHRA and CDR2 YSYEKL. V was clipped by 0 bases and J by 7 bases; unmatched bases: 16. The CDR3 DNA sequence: TGCGCCAGCAGCCAAGAGATCGTCGGAGGACAGGGGTCGAGGAATGAGCAGTTCTTC. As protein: CASSQEIVGGQGSRNEQFF.